The present T cell receptor beta chain was sequenced within a study of vaccination effects on CD4 cells after COVID-19. Findings of the study overall: Early post-infection timepoints were missing from the study, which also had few convalescent patients.

CDR1 and CDR2 from the germline V gene are SGDLS and YYNGEE. J gave up 4 bases and V 0 bases, and 6 bases lay outside the gene matches. This CDR3 has 15 residues. Here immunoSEQ multiplex PCR was the method, and the copy in TCRdb shows in-frame clones only, minus some. The data hold 20,000 to 25,000 clones, with around three quarters observed a single time. ViraFEST expansion of antigen-specific CD4+ T cells with viral peptide pools preceded sequencing. The culture ran for 10 days before CD4+ T cells were isolated. Vaccinated participants had no history of SARS-CoV-2 infection and tested negative for nucleocapsid antibodies. Worth noting for this clone: Its antigen is not identified.

The chain couples TRBV9 to TRBJ2-7; 8 bases match TRBD2. This receptor was identified in a human donor who received a COVID-19 vaccine. The specimen comprised CD4+ T cells from PBMCs cultured with HCoV-NL63 spike peptides, sampled before COVID-19 vaccination. The CDR3 nucleotides read TGTGCCAGCAGCGTAGGGGGGACTAGGGCGTACGAGCAGTACTTC. Its translation is CASSVGGTRAYEQYF.